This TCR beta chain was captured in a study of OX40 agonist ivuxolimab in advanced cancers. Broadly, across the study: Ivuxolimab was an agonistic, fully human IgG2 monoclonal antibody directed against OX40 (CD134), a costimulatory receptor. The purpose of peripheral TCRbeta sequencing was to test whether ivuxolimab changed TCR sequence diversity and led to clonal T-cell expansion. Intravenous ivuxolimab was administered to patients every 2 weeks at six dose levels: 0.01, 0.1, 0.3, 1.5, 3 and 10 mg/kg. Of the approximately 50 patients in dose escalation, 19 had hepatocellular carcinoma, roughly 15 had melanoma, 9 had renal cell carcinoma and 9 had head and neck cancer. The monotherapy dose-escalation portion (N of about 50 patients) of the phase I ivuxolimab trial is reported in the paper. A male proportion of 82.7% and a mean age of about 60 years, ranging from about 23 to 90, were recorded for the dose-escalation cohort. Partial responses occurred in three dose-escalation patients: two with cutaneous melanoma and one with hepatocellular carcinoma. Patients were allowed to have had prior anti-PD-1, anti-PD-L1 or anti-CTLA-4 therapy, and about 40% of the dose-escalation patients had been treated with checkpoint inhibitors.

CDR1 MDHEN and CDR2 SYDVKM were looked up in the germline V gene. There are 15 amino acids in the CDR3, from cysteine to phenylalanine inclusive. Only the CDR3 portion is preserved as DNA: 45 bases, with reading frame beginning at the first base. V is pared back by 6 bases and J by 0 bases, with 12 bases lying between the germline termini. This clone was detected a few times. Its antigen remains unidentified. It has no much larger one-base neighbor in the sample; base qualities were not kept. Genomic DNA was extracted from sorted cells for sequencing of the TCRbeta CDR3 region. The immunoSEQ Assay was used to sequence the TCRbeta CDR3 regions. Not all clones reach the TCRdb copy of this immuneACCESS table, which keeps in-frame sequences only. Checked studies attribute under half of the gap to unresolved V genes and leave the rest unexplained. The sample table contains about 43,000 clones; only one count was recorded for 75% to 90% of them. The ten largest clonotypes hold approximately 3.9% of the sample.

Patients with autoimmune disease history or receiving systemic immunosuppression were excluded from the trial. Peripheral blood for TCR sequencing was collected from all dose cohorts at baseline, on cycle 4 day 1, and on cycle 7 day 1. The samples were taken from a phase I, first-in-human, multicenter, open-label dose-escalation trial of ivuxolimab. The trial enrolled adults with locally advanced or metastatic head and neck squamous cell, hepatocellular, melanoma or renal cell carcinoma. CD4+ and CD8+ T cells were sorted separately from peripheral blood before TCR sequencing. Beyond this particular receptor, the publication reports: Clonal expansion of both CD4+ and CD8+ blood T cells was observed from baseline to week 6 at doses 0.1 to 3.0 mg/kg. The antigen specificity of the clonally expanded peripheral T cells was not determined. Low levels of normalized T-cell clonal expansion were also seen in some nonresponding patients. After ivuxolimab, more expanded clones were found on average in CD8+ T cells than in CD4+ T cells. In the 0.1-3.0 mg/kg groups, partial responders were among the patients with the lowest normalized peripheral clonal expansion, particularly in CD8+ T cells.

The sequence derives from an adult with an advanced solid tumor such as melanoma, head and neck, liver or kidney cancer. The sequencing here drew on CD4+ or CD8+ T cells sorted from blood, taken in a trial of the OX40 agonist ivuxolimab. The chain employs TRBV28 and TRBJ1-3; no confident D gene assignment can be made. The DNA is TGTGCCAGCAGACAGTCATATTCCTCTGGAAACACCATATATTTT. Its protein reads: CASRQSYSSGNTIYF.